This T cell receptor (beta chain) was sequenced during a study of circulating CD8 cells and anti-PD-1 response in melanoma. Germline V gives CDR1 MNHEY, CDR2 SMNVEV (reference sequence). Trimming left V 3 bases short and J 5 bases short, with 16 bases between. This CDR3 spans 15 amino acids. Using about 15 ng of total RNA, TCR libraries were made with the QIAseq Immune Repertoire TCR panel. MiXCR was run by TCRdb on the reads, yielding one entry per CDR3 protein. The sample gives approximately 1,200 distinct CDR3 sequences, roughly 6.2% of which show up once; 10% to 11% is in the top ten. Sample share makes this clonotype large. Its antigen is currently unknown. Four subsets defined by PD-1 and/or TIGIT were sorted from live CD3+CD8+TCRalphabeta+ cells. Whole-study findings and limits: PD-1 and DPOS subsets showed similar, higher clonality than DNEG. No tumor material was available, so peptide assays assessed reactivity.

V usage is TRBV27 and J usage is TRBJ1-2; D gene uncertain. Sequenced here: CD8+ T cells from PBMCs, sampled at baseline or after one month of anti-PD-1 therapy (not recorded which). The source of this sequence is a human donor with melanoma. The CDR3 region is CASSFSREVLYGYTF. The CDR3 DNA is TGTGCCAGCAGTTTTTCGCGGGAGGTGTTATATGGCTACACCTTC.